Listed below are T cell receptor beta chains from one sample, sequenced in a study of blood T cells in healthy people across ages. TCRdb recomputed calls from the 5' RACE reads with MiXCR, one row per CDR3 protein. The sample has 650,000 to 1,000,000 distinct CDR3 sequences, around 36% seen once. Material: blood. The receptors stem from a man between 18 and 35 years old in good health. CDR3s include the opening cysteine and the closing phenylalanine or tryptophan. D genes are given only for firm matches. For some rows the clone size is stated as once, few or many, or as a class when expanded; others skip it.

CASSPAGTRASTDTQYF TGTGCCAGCAGTCCAGCAGGTACCAGGGCTAGCACAGATACGCAGTATTTT TRBJ2-3 TRBV28 . 17 .
CASNGGDYNEQFF TGCGCCAGCAACGGCGGGGATTACAATGAGCAGTTCTTC TRBJ2-1 TRBV5-1 . 13 many
CASKGQEGYTF TGTGCCAGCAAGGGCCAAGAGGGCTACACCTTC TRBJ1-2 TRBV12-3/TRBV12-4 . 11 many
CASSPPRTGDTEAFF TGTGCCAGCAGCCCCCCTAGGACAGGAGACACTGAAGCTTTCTTT TRBJ1-1 TRBV4-2 TRBD1 15 few
CASAQGPTAYEQYF TGTGCCAGCGCACAAGGGCCGACAGCCTACGAGCAGTACTTC TRBJ2-7 TRBV14 . 14 .
CASSPTPRENIQYF TGCGCCAGCAGCCCCACCCCCCGGGAAAACATTCAGTACTTC TRBJ2-4 TRBV5-1 . 14 .
CSASSRSGAHEQYF TGCAGTGCGAGTTCCCGATCAGGGGCCCACGAGCAGTACTTC TRBJ2-7 TRBV20-1 . 14 .
CSVTGQGRRAAQYF TGCAGCGTTACGGGACAGGGGAGAAGAGCGGCCCAGTACTTC TRBJ2-7 TRBV29-1 TRBD1 14 .
CAMRPGLPYQPQHF TGCGCCATGCGTCCGGGACTCCCATATCAGCCCCAGCATTTT TRBJ1-5 TRBV5-1 . 14 few
CASSPNLGHTEQFF TGTGCCAGCAGTCCCAACCTCGGACACACTGAGCAGTTCTTC TRBJ2-1 TRBV12-3/TRBV12-4 . 14 .
CSADPWDRGFRVF TGCAGTGCTGACCCCTGGGACAGGGGGTTTCGAGTCTTT TRBJ1-1 TRBV20-1 TRBD1 13 .
CASSTPFRYGYTF TGTGCCAGTAGTACCCCATTTCGCTATGGCTACACCTTC TRBJ1-2 TRBV19 . 13 .
CSNRGVEPEAFF TGCAGTAACCGAGGGGTCGAACCTGAAGCTTTCTTT TRBJ1-1 TRBV20-1 . 12 .
CASSVEGTPVEAFF TGTGCCAGCAGCGTAGAAGGGACACCCGTTGAAGCTTTCTTT TRBJ1-1 TRBV9 . 14 .
CASSQVPGSYNSPLHF TGTGCCAGCAGCCAAGTGCCAGGATCTTATAATTCACCCCTCCACTTT TRBJ1-6 TRBV3-1 . 16 .
CASSLGGSGTQYF TGTGCCAGCAGCTTGGGGGGATCAGGGACCCAGTACTTC TRBJ2-5 TRBV5-4 . 13 .
CASSEVSVSGELFF TGTGCCAGCAGTGAGGTGTCTGTATCCGGGGAGCTGTTTTTT TRBJ2-2 TRBV2 . 14 .
CAGDGNYGYTF TGTGCCGGGGACGGTAACTATGGCTACACCTTC TRBJ1-2 TRBV7-9 . 11 few
CASSLSYNGQFF TGTGCCAGCAGCCTAAGCTACAATGGGCAGTTCTTC TRBJ2-1 TRBV7-9 . 12 .
CASSLGVSFETQYF TGTGCCAGCAGCTTAGGCGTGTCCTTTGAGACCCAGTACTTC TRBJ2-5 TRBV7-2 . 14 many
CASSGHRTLNGYTF TGTGCCAGCAGCGGGCACAGGACTTTGAATGGCTACACCTTC TRBJ1-2 TRBV3-1 . 14 few
CSAHIPAGENSPLHF TGCAGTGCTCACATCCCGGCAGGGGAAAATTCACCCCTCCACTTT TRBJ1-6 TRBV20-1 . 15 few
CASSFQGATSNYGYTF TGTGCCAGCAGCTTTCAGGGAGCCACTTCTAACTATGGCTACACCTTC TRBJ1-2 TRBV7-9 . 16 .
CASSLGPPGSGYTF TGCGCCAGCAGCTTGGGACCGCCAGGGAGTGGCTACACCTTC TRBJ1-2 TRBV5-1 . 14 many
CASNLLAGDGHTF TGTGCCAGCAACCTCCTCGCCGGGGATGGCCACACCTTC TRBJ1-2 TRBV2 . 13 .
CASSPDGGLGKETQYF TGTGCCAGCTCACCCGACGGGGGGCTCGGGAAAGAGACCCAGTACTTC TRBJ2-5 TRBV18 . 16 few
CASSLNGYEQFF TGTGCCAGCAGCTTAAACGGGTATGAGCAGTTCTTC TRBJ2-1 TRBV7-9 . 12 .
CASSVEGPTRGYTF TGTGCCAGCAGTGTAGAGGGACCCACTCGGGGCTACACCTTC TRBJ1-2 TRBV12-3/TRBV12-4 . 14 .
CASHSGSGWYNEQFF TGTGCCAGCCACTCCGGGTCCGGGTGGTACAATGAGCAGTTCTTC TRBJ2-1 TRBV27 . 15 .
CASSANPKAGRRGDTQYF TGTGCCAGCAGCGCCAACCCCAAAGCGGGGCGCCGGGGAGATACGCAGTATTTT TRBJ2-3 TRBV4-2 TRBD2 18 .
CASSPGQSEKLFF TGTGCCAGCAGTCCGGGACAAAGTGAAAAACTGTTTTTT TRBJ1-4 TRBV27 . 13 .
CSGGGGLYDEQFF TGCAGCGGCGGTGGGGGTTTATACGATGAGCAGTTCTTC TRBJ2-1 TRBV29-1 . 13 few
CASSQESLENYNSPLHF TGTGCCAGCAGCCAAGAAAGTCTAGAAAACTATAATTCACCCCTCCACTTT TRBJ1-6 TRBV14 . 17 .
CSVGTPERNTGELFF TGCAGCGTGGGGACTCCTGAACGGAACACCGGGGAGCTGTTTTTT TRBJ2-2 TRBV29-1 . 15 few
CASSLREMNSPPHF TGTGCCAGCAGCCTGCGGGAGATGAATTCACCCCCCCACTTT TRBJ1-6 TRBV3-1 . 14 once
CASSLREEDEQYF TGTGCCAGCAGCTTACGGGAAGAAGACGAGCAGTACTTC TRBJ2-7 TRBV7-8 . 13 .
CASSQTGSQPQHF TGCGCCAGCAGCCAGACAGGGAGTCAGCCCCAGCATTTT TRBJ1-5 TRBV4-1 TRBD1 13 few
CASSLFGTGALQETQYF TGTGCCAGCAGTTTGTTTGGGACAGGAGCACTTCAAGAGACCCAGTACTTC TRBJ2-5 TRBV12-3/TRBV12-4 TRBD1 17 many
CASSPRTGRSYNEQYF TGCGCCAGCAGCCCTAGGACAGGCCGCTCCTACAATGAGCAGTACTTC TRBJ2-7 TRBV4-3 TRBD1 16 once
CASSQSHTGIAGNTIYF TGTGCCAGCAGTCAGAGTCACACAGGAATAGCTGGAAACACCATATATTTT TRBJ1-3 TRBV2 . 17 .
CSAEQGPRSYTF TGCAGTGCTGAACAGGGCCCTAGGAGCTACACCTTC TRBJ1-2 TRBV20-1 . 12 .
CSARDPARGEKLFF TGCAGTGCTAGAGATCCAGCCAGAGGTGAAAAACTGTTTTTT TRBJ1-4 TRBV20-1 . 14 few
CASSFHGTEAFF TGTGCCAGCAGTTTTCACGGGACTGAAGCTTTCTTT TRBJ1-1 TRBV12-3/TRBV12-4 . 12 few
CSVDIGASGTEAFF TGCAGCGTTGACATCGGGGCCTCGGGCACTGAAGCTTTCTTT TRBJ1-1 TRBV29-1 . 14 .
CASSYGGAAEAFF TGTGCCAGCAGTTACGGGGGGGCAGCTGAAGCTTTCTTT TRBJ1-1 TRBV6-2/TRBV6-3 . 13 .
CASTTGAPNEQYF TGTGCCAGCACCACCGGGGCCCCCAATGAGCAGTACTTC TRBJ2-7 TRBV6-2/TRBV6-3 . 13 .
CSVRTSGYNEQFF TGCAGCGTGAGGACTAGCGGTTACAATGAGCAGTTCTTC TRBJ2-1 TRBV29-1 TRBD2 13 .
CASSPQGSGRDYEQYF TGTGCCAGCAGCCCCCAGGGGAGCGGGAGAGATTACGAGCAGTACTTC TRBJ2-7 TRBV7-2 TRBD2 16 .
CASSLTGTGDEGYTF TGTGCCAGCAGCTTAACAGGGACAGGGGACGAAGGCTACACCTTC TRBJ1-2 TRBV7-2 TRBD1 15 .
CSARVGLGALQETQYF TGCAGTGCTAGAGTGGGTCTAGGGGCCCTCCAAGAGACCCAGTACTTC TRBJ2-5 TRBV20-1 . 16 .
CSVPLRGGQETQYF TGCAGCGTTCCCCTAAGGGGGGGGCAAGAGACCCAGTACTTC TRBJ2-5 TRBV29-1 . 14 .
CASSVAGTEQFF TGTGCCAGCAGCGTAGCGGGGACCGAGCAGTTCTTC TRBJ2-1 TRBV9 . 12 few
CASSPVAIGGYEQYF TGTGCCAGCTCACCAGTGGCAATAGGAGGCTACGAGCAGTACTTC TRBJ2-7 TRBV18 . 15 .